These T cell receptor beta chains were read from a single sample in a study of T-cell reconstitution after alpha-beta-depleted transplantation in children. TCRdb processed the PCR reads anew with MiXCR; each CDR3 protein has one entry. The table lists over 90,000 distinct CDR3 sequences, under 7% of them singletons. The starting material was PBMCs, mostly from graft donor cells, obtained 60 days after TCRalphabeta/CD19-depleted stem cell transplant. These TCRs come from a female patient between 2 and 15 years old who had a stem cell transplant for Fanconi anemia, so the T cells may come from the graft donor. Both conserved end residues are part of each CDR3. Each record gives: D gene, V gene, J gene, CDR3 length, CDR3 protein. D genes are given only for firm matches.

TRBD2,TRBV11-1,TRBJ2-5,15,CASSPPVSGGETQYF
NA,TRBV5-1,TRBJ1-3,16,CASSLDGGTAGNTIYF
TRBD1,TRBV20-1,TRBJ2-5,12,CSAPRQGETQYF
NA,TRBV5-1,TRBJ2-7,13,CASSPDFSYEQYF
NA,TRBV28,TRBJ2-7,12,CASSLWGYEQYF
NA,TRBV28,TRBJ2-7,15,CASGLGVDSIYEQYF
NA,TRBV20-1,TRBJ2-5,15,CSARITGVGRGTQYF
NA,TRBV2,TRBJ2-7,19,CASSARWYRGDGRPYEQYF
TRBD2,TRBV4-2,TRBJ2-7,14,CASSQAGGAYEQYF
TRBD2,TRBV12-3/TRBV12-4,TRBJ2-4,14,CASSLGREMHIQYF
TRBD2,TRBV12-5,TRBJ2-1,15,CASGISGGSFDEQFF
TRBD2,TRBV12-3/TRBV12-4,TRBJ2-1,15,CASSPASGSANEQFF
NA,TRBV3-1,TRBJ2-1,14,CASSHFVGVYEQFF
TRBD2,TRBV7-3,TRBJ2-1,14,CASSLTGGAHEQFF
TRBD2,TRBV18,TRBJ2-1,16,CASSPPSSGNHNEQFF
NA,TRBV7-3,TRBJ2-7,18,CASSLKVVGLVPFYEQYF
TRBD1,TRBV6-5,TRBJ2-1,15,CASSRTRDRGNEQFF
NA,TRBV14,TRBJ1-2,14,CASSHAGRSYGYTF
NA,TRBV20-1,TRBJ1-6,17,CSARDSPGRSYNSPLHF
NA,TRBV28,TRBJ2-5,14,CASSFSWGQETQYF
NA,TRBV20-1,TRBJ1-2,14,CSARDPTVNYGYTF
NA,TRBV19,TRBJ2-1,16,CASSGGSLPPFNEQFF
TRBD2,TRBV6-2/TRBV6-3,TRBJ2-3,15,CASRGLAGPTDTQYF
NA,TRBV7-6,TRBJ2-2,16,CASSLAAGPGTGELFF
NA,TRBV5-6,TRBJ1-4,15,CASSLQGLGNEKLFF
NA,TRBV20-1,TRBJ1-4,16,CSARGLVGATNEKLFF
NA,TRBV5-1,TRBJ2-2,14,CASRDTANTGELFF
NA,TRBV12-3/TRBV12-4,TRBJ2-7,15,CASSFLRSVKDEQYF
NA,TRBV14,TRBJ2-1,16,CASSQDGGSLYNEQFF
NA,TRBV5-1,TRBJ2-1,14,CASSFRQEGNEQFF
TRBD1,TRBV6-1,TRBJ1-5,17,CASSEFEGAYSNQPQHF
NA,TRBV28,TRBJ2-1,14,CASRPIGVYNEQFF
NA,TRBV28,TRBJ2-1,15,CASSLSSPPGYEQFF